This T cell receptor beta chain was retrieved from a study of blood T cell repertoires in COVID-19. Study-level background: COVID-19 samples collected from the United States, Italy and Spain covered acute and convalescent phases.

The Seattle patients, enrolled during active infection, were followed longitudinally. Original methodology: From reference gene primer amplification, estimates of nucleated cell counts were derived. Using immunoSEQ multiplex PCR, the repertoire was profiled, and TCRdb retains in-frame clones only, with some absent. V, J and clone size are those of that table, while D and trimming were read from the DNA. The sample has hundreds of thousands of clones; about 90% are singletons. Trimming at V came to 3 bases and at J to 7 bases, leaving 9 bases not matched to a gene. This CDR3 contains 16 residues. Germline values: CDR1 LNHDA, CDR2 SQIVND (reference sequence).

The sequencing sample was made of peripheral blood. This chain uses TRBV19 with TRBJ2-2; the match to TRBD1 covers 9 bases. The TCR originated in a woman in her seventies with COVID-19, enrolled during active disease. The CDR3 coding sequence is TGTGCCAGTAGTATGGAGGGGACAGGGTTCTACGGGGAGCTGTTTTTT. It translates to CASSMEGTGFYGELFF.